What follows are 26 T cell receptor beta chains derived from one specimen sequenced in a study of shared clonotypes between healthy human individuals. Sequencing was performed with immunoSEQ multiplex PCR; in TCRdb, only in-frame clones are kept and a portion is missing. Found here are about 2,500,000 clones, approximately 90% of them singletons; the top ten hold 0.13% to 0.15%. Sequencing was performed on naive CD4+ T cells sorted from blood. The subset is: CD45RA+ positively selected. The receptor set was obtained from a man younger than 30 in good health.

A note on this clone: The same CDR3 can be traced to other DNA sequences in this sample. The rearrangement uses TRBV19 and TRBJ1-1; D possibly corresponds to TRBD1 (6 bases). Trimming took 2 bases from V and 2 from J, leaving 9 bases between them. This CDR3 has 14 amino acids. Germline CDR1 LNHDA, CDR2 SQIVND (reference sequence). The CDR3 loop is CASSIRGGNTEAFF. CDR3 DNA: TGTGCCAGTAGTATAAGAGGGGGAAACACTGAAGCTTTCTTT.

The chain combines TRBV4-3 with TRBJ2-1; no firm D call. In germline, CDR1 is LGHNA, CDR2 YSLEER. This CDR3 is 12 amino acids long. V was pared by 3 bases and J by 3 bases, with 3 bases between. The CDR3, as DNA: TGCGCCAGCAGCCATGACTACAATGAGCAGTTCTTC. Translation: CASSHDYNEQFF.

The CDR3 DNA sequence: TGTGCCACCAGCAGAGATTCCGGACAGGGTCATGAAGCTTTCTTT. This sequence encodes CATSRDSGQGHEAFF. The rearrangement joins TRBV15 to TRBJ1-1, with TRBD1 matching 8 bases. The CDR3 has 15 residues. In germline, CDR1 is LNHNV, CDR2 YYDKDF (reference sequence). V was pared by 0 bases and J by 7 bases, with 7 bases of the junction left unmatched.

J is TRBJ2-4 and V is TRBV23-1; D may match TRBD1 or TRBD2 (6 bases each). TRBV23-1 is an ORF, with its function uncertain. There are 17 residues in the CDR3. V was clipped by 0 bases and J by 2 bases, with 14 bases between them. CDR3 sequence (DNA): TGCGCCAGCAGTCAATCTCGGGGGCGGGAAACCAAAAACATTCAGTACTTC. Amino acids: CASSQSRGRETKNIQYF.

The rearrangement links TRBV6-4 to TRBJ2-7; D remains ambiguous. Per the germline V gene, CDR1 is MRHNA and CDR2 is SNTAGT. CDR3 size: 17 residues. V was cut by 0 bases and J by 5 bases, with 20 bases left in between. CDR3 sequence reads: CASSDSRREVLVHEQYF. Here the CDR3 DNA reads TGTGCCAGCAGTGACTCGAGAAGGGAAGTATTAGTCCACGAGCAGTACTTC.

Notes on this clone: A much larger clone lies a single base off, so this may be a read error. CDR3 protein: CASSFEETQYF. In DNA, the CDR3 is TGTGCCAGCAGCTTCGAAGAGACCCAGTACTTC. The rearrangement links TRBV11-2 to TRBJ2-5; D remains ambiguous. V gave up 3 bases and J gave up 3 bases, with 2 bases separating them. This CDR3 region has 11 residues. Germline values: CDR1 SGHAT, CDR2 FQNNGV.

The rearrangement uses TRBV4-1 and TRBJ2-2; D is undetermined. V was trimmed by 0 bases and J by 5 bases, leaving 13 bases between them. CDR1 and CDR2 from the germline V gene are MGHRA and YSYEKL. The CDR3 has 16 residues. The CDR3 region has the DNA TGCGCCAGCAGCCAAGACGCGAACCGGATAACCGGGGAGCTGTTTTTT. Its protein product is CASSQDANRITGELFF.

V gene TRBV18 combines with J gene TRBJ2-7; 12 bases align to TRBD1. Germline values: CDR1 KGHSH, CDR2 LQKENI. The CDR3 is made up of 16 amino acids. The trim removed 3 bases at V and 5 bases at J, leaving 8 bases unmatched. CDR3 residues: CASSPPSGQGANEQYF. The CDR3, as DNA: TGTGCCAGCTCACCGCCCTCGGGACAGGGGGCGAACGAGCAGTACTTC.

This clone was detected once. V and J are TRBV5-4 and TRBJ2-5; possibly TRBD2 for D (7 bases). Germline V gene sequence: CDR1 SGHNT, CDR2 YYREEE (reference sequence). The CDR3 runs to 16 residues. Trimming took off 0 bases at V and 7 bases at J, with 19 bases between the two ends. CDR3 nucleotides: TGTGCCAGCAGCTTGGACTCCGGGGGGCCTTGGGGGACCCAGTACTTC. Translating it yields CASSLDSGGPWGTQYF. Filled out from reference TRBV5-4 and TRBJ2-5, the complete variable domain reads ETGVTQSPTHLIKTRGQQVTLRCSSQSGHNTVSWYQQALGQGPQFIFQYYREEENGRGNFPPRFSGLQFPNYSSELNVNALELDDSALYLCASSLDSGGPWGTQYFGPGTRLLVL.

In this sample, this clone turned up once. The rearrangement joins TRBV7-6 to TRBJ1-6, with a weak D call TRBD1 (5 bases). Germline V gives CDR1 SGHVS, CDR2 FNYEAQ. The CDR3 is 18 amino acids. V gave up 1 base and J gave up 6 bases, with 19 bases separating them. The CDR3 here is CASSLVGGSTDSNSPLHF. DNA for the CDR3: TGTGCCAGCAGCTTAGTAGGAGGGTCGACAGACTCTAATTCACCCCTCCACTTT.

J is TRBJ2-7 and V is TRBV6-6, with no clear D. This CDR3 comprises 13 residues. Germline values: CDR1 MNHNY, CDR2 SVGAGI (reference sequence). V lost 2 bases, J lost 2 bases, and 7 bases lay in between. The CDR3 nucleotides are TGTGCCAGCAGTTACGAGCGAACCTACGAGCAGTACTTC. Protein product: CASSYERTYEQYF.

This rearrangement joins TRBV7-9 to TRBJ2-2, with TRBD2 as a possible D gene (6 bases). V lost 1 base to trimming and J lost 6 bases, with 9 bases between them. CDR3 length: 14 amino acids. Per the germline V gene, CDR1 is SEHNR and CDR2 is FQNEAQ (reference sequence). CDR3 loop: CASSLEGGAGELFF. For the CDR3, the DNA is TGTGCCAGCAGCTTAGAGGGCGGGGCCGGGGAGCTGTTTTTT.

In its sample, this clone was seen once. This sequence joins TRBV30 and TRBJ2-3, with D unclear. V lost 0 bases and J lost 2, with 12 bases in between. Germline V gene data show CDR1 as GTSNPN and CDR2 as SVGIG (reference sequence). CDR3 length: 15 amino acids. In DNA form, the CDR3 reads TGTGCCTGGAGTGTTGGAGACCCCTTCACAGATACGCAGTATTTT. Translation: CAWSVGDPFTDTQYF. Drawing the rest from reference TRBV30 and TRBJ2-3, the complete variable domain is SQTIHQWPATLVQPVGSPLSLECTVEGTSNPNLYWYRQAAGRGLQLLFYSVGIGQISSEVPQNLSASRPQDRQFILSSKKLLLSDSGFYLCAWSVGDPFTDTQYFGPGTRLTVL.

This clone was seen just once. The genes are TRBV6-5 and TRBJ2-3; 10 bases agree with TRBD1. The V gene end was trimmed by 2 bases and the J gene end by 4 bases; junction bases not matched to a gene: 6. This CDR3 has 16 amino acids. The germline V gene has CDR1 MNHEY and CDR2 SVGAGI. CDR3 residues: CASSYGTGAEADTQYF. DNA for the CDR3: TGTGCCAGCAGTTACGGGACAGGGGCGGAGGCAGATACGCAGTATTTT.

V and J are TRBV11-2 and TRBJ2-5; D possibly corresponds to TRBD2 (6 bases). Trimming cost V 3 bases and J 5 bases, with 19 bases left between them. This CDR3 is built from 16 residues. Germline values: CDR1 SGHAT, CDR2 FQNNGV. CDR3 sequence reads: CASSFLPLSGEETQYF. The CDR3 DNA reads TGTGCCAGCAGCTTTTTACCGCTCTCGGGAGAGGAGACCCAGTACTTC.

This chain links TRBV27 with TRBJ2-7, with D uncertain. Germline V gives CDR1 MNHEY, CDR2 SMNVEV (reference sequence). V was trimmed by 5 bases and J by 6 bases, leaving 14 bases between them. The CDR3 is made up of 13 amino acids. The chain's CDR3 is CASSLGEFGEQYF. The CDR3 DNA reads TGTGCCAGCAGTCTCGGCGAGTTTGGCGAGCAGTACTTC.

The V call is TRBV7-9, the J call TRBJ1-1, with 7 bases lining up with TRBD1. The CDR3 has 16 residues. CDR1 is SEHNR, CDR2 FQNEAQ, per germline (reference sequence). Trimming cost V 5 bases and J 4 bases; bases outside gene matches: 13. The CDR3 spells CASSVYRGRSITEAFF. CDR3 coding DNA: TGTGCCAGCAGCGTTTACAGGGGAAGGTCGATCACTGAAGCTTTCTTT.

The V call is TRBV11-2, the J call TRBJ2-5; 7 bases agree with TRBD2. CDR1 and CDR2 (germline): SGHAT, FQNNGV. The CDR3 consists of 14 residues. V was pared by 6 bases and J by 5 bases, with 9 bases of the junction left unmatched. The CDR3 region is CASSPGGGRETQYF. The CDR3 DNA reads as TGTGCCAGCAGTCCCGGGGGAGGGCGGGAGACCCAGTACTTC.

The chain employs TRBV6-5 and TRBJ1-6, with a weak D call TRBD1 (5 bases). Trimming removed 5 bases from V and 9 bases from J, with 14 bases in between. The CDR3 extends over 14 amino acids. Germline V CDR1 and CDR2: MNHEY, SVGAGI. The CDR3 sequence is CASSPTSGPSPLHF. Here the CDR3 DNA reads TGTGCCAGCAGTCCTACTTCGGGACCTTCACCCCTCCACTTT.

This sequence joins TRBV7-2 and TRBJ2-3; D might be TRBD2 (5 bases). The V end lost 5 bases, the J end lost 0 bases, and 12 bases lay between the germline ends. The CDR3 has 15 residues. From germline, CDR1 is SGHTA and CDR2 FQGNSA. As DNA, the CDR3 is TGTGCCAGCAGCCTCCTTGGCGGGAGCACAGATACGCAGTATTTT. Translation: CASSLLGGSTDTQYF.

The chain's CDR3 is CSVGHLLLNTGYTF. The CDR3 DNA sequence: TGCAGCGTAGGACACCTTCTCCTTAATACGGGCTACACCTTC. V is TRBV29-1 and J is TRBJ1-2; TRBD1 is a possible D gene (5 bases). Germline-derived CDR1 and CDR2 are SQVTM and ANQGSEA. Trimming removed 6 bases at V and 8 bases at J, with 22 bases between. The CDR3 is 14 residues long.

This sequence joins TRBV2 and TRBJ2-1; 14 bases fit TRBD2. Trimming removed 6 bases from V and 5 bases from J; junction bases left unmatched: 3. The CDR3 runs 15 residues. The germline V gene encodes CDR1 SNHLY and CDR2 FYNNEI. CDR3 loop: CASRRLAGGNNEQFF. CDR3 nucleotide sequence: TGTGCCAGCAGACGACTAGCGGGGGGGAACAATGAGCAGTTCTTC.

V usage is TRBV6-5 and J usage is TRBJ1-5; a possible D gene is TRBD1 (5 bases). V lost 5 bases and J lost 3, with 8 bases in between. Looked up from germline, CDR1 is MNHEY and CDR2 is SVGAGI. The CDR3 covers 13 residues. CDR3 sequence reads: CASSRDANQPQHF. In DNA form, the CDR3 reads TGTGCCAGCAGTAGGGACGCCAATCAGCCCCAGCATTTT.

This chain joins TRBV7-2 and TRBJ2-1; 11 bases align to TRBD1. The germline V gene has CDR1 SGHTA and CDR2 FQGNSA. CDR3 size: 16 residues. V gave up 1 base and J gave up 4 bases; unmatched junction bases: 3. The CDR3 bases are TGTGCCAGCAGCTTAGTAGGGACAGGGGGATACAATGAGCAGTTCTTC. The encoded protein is CASSLVGTGGYNEQFF.

The rearrangement joins TRBV6-5 to TRBJ2-7; TRBD2 agrees at 7 bases. V shed 5 bases, J shed 6 bases, and the junction held 7 bases outside the gene matches. From germline, CDR1 is MNHEY and CDR2 SVGAGI. The CDR3 has 13 residues. The chain's CDR3 is CASSNRWEGEQYF. CDR3 bases: TGTGCCAGCAGTAATCGATGGGAGGGCGAGCAGTACTTC.

The chain combines TRBV27 with TRBJ2-1, with 9 bases matching TRBD2. Germline values: CDR1 MNHEY, CDR2 SMNVEV (reference sequence). The CDR3 sequence is 15 residues long. V lost 7 bases, J lost 4 bases, and 8 bases stayed unmatched. The CDR3, as DNA: TGTGCCAGCACTTCCGCGGGAGGGCCGTACAATGAGCAGTTCTTC. Translation gives CASTSAGGPYNEQFF.